One and the same sample provided the 25 T cell receptor beta chains below, sequenced in a study of shared clonotypes between healthy human individuals (dated by TCRdb to the early 2020s). The library was made by the immunoSEQ multiplex PCR assay. Held by TCRdb, this immuneACCESS table contains in-frame sequences only and omits some clones. Under half of the omission traces to an unresolved V gene where checked; the cause of the rest is unknown. In this sample the table shows under 2,500,000 clones, roughly 95% of which occur a single time. The ten largest clones add up to roughly 0.13% of the sample. The sample was naive CD4+ T cells sorted from blood. Sample cell subset or site, as interpreted from the label and publication: CD45RA+ positively selected. The receptor source for this set is a man between 18 and 29 years old in good health.

This chain connects TRBV15 to TRBJ2-1; D unresolved. From germline, CDR1 is LNHNV and CDR2 YYDKDF (reference sequence). The CDR3 length is 12 residues. Trimming shortened V by 0 bases and J by 7 bases, and 4 bases separated the two germline ends. The CDR3 nucleotides read TGTGCCACCAGCAGAGAAAGAAATGAGCAGTTCTTC. This codes for CATSRERNEQFF.

V gene TRBV7-2 combines with J gene TRBJ2-3; D uncertain. The V end was cut by 1 base, the J end by 4 bases, with 15 bases between. The CDR3 length is 16 residues. Germline V gene data show CDR1 as SGHTA and CDR2 as FQGNSA. Here the CDR3 reads CASSLVASLDADTQYF. CDR3 DNA sequence: TGTGCCAGCAGCTTAGTTGCATCCCTAGATGCAGATACGCAGTATTTT.

As for this clone: The sample has other DNA sequences that encode this CDR3 too. The chain links TRBV11-2 to TRBJ2-7, with D unclear. Trimming shortened V by 0 bases and J by 0 bases, and 9 bases separated the two germline ends. From germline, CDR1 is SGHAT and CDR2 FQNNGV. The CDR3 length is 15 residues. The CDR3 loop is CASSLDGPSSYEQYF. The CDR3 coding sequence is TGTGCCAGCAGCTTAGACGGCCCGAGCTCCTACGAGCAGTACTTC. Looking up the rest from reference TRBV11-2 and TRBJ2-7 gives the full variable domain: EAGVAQSPRYKIIEKRQSVAFWCNPISGHATLYWYQQILGQGPKLLIQFQNNGVVDDSQLPKDRFSAERLKGVDSTLKIQPAKLEDSAVYLCASSLDGPSSYEQYFGPGTRLTVT.

This chain joins TRBV7-2 and TRBJ2-1, with 11 bases fitting TRBD2. V lost 5 bases and J lost 4; bases outside the gene matches: 4. The germline V gene has CDR1 SGHTA and CDR2 FQGNSA. This CDR3 has 15 residues. The CDR3: CASSGGTSGYNEQFF. Written as DNA, the CDR3 is TGTGCCAGCAGCGGCGGGACTAGCGGATACAATGAGCAGTTCTTC. Filled out from reference TRBV7-2 and TRBJ2-1, the complete variable domain reads GAGVSQSPSNKVTEKGKDVELRCDPISGHTALYWYRQSLGQGLEFLIYFQGNSAPDKSGLPSDRFSAERTGGSVSTLTIQRTQQEDSAVYLCASSGGTSGYNEQFFGPGTRLTVL.

The V gene is TRBV6-4, the J gene TRBJ1-1; D unresolved. Germline-derived CDR1 and CDR2 are MRHNA and SNTAGT. V was pared by 0 bases and J by 5 bases, with 10 bases between. The CDR3 covers 14 residues. CDR3 in DNA: TGTGCCAGCAGTGACTCGAGTCGAGTGACTGAAGCTTTCTTT. It encodes CASSDSSRVTEAFF.

A word on this clone: Other DNA sequences in this specimen translate into the identical CDR3. The chain recombines TRBV27 with TRBJ2-7; D is unresolved. CDR1 is MNHEY and CDR2 is SMNVEV in the germline V gene (reference sequence). The CDR3 covers 15 residues. V gave up 0 bases and J gave up 0 bases, with 9 bases separating them. The CDR3 region has the DNA TGTGCCAGCAGTTTATCCCCGCAGCGCTCCTACGAGCAGTACTTC. Protein: CASSLSPQRSYEQYF.

The chain links TRBV7-9 to TRBJ2-7, with D possibly matching TRBD1 (6 bases). The germline V gene encodes CDR1 SEHNR and CDR2 FQNEAQ (reference sequence). CDR3 length: 14 amino acids. V lost 1 base, J lost 3 bases, and 10 bases lay in between. The CDR3 DNA follows: TGTGCCAGCAGCTTAGTCCCCAGGGGCTACGAGCAGTACTTC. Residues: CASSLVPRGYEQYF.

This chain's CDR3 is CASKGTSSNEQFF. The CDR3 DNA reads as TGTGCCAGCAAAGGGACTTCTTCTAATGAGCAGTTCTTC. The gene calls are TRBV7-2 and TRBJ2-1; perhaps TRBD2 as D (6 bases). From germline, CDR1 is SGHTA and CDR2 FQGNSA. V was shortened by 7 bases and J by 7 bases, with 14 bases between the two germline ends. This CDR3 is 13 amino acids long.

The J gene is TRBJ2-7, the V gene TRBV5-4, with TRBD2 matching over 13 bases. With 4 bases clipped from V and 4 bases from J, the junction kept 14 bases outside the gene matches. Looked up from germline, CDR1 is SGHNT and CDR2 is YYREEE (reference sequence). This CDR3 has 18 residues. CDR3 in amino acids: CASSPQLPWTSGSYEQYF. The CDR3 DNA reads as TGTGCCAGCAGCCCCCAACTTCCTTGGACTAGCGGGAGTTACGAGCAGTACTTC.

J is TRBJ1-6 and V is TRBV6-5; TRBD1 matches 7 bases. This CDR3 contains 15 residues. Looked up from germline, CDR1 is MNHEY and CDR2 is SVGAGI. After removal of 6 bases from V and 5 bases from J, the junction contained 7 bases not matched to a gene. This chain's CDR3 is CASSRGQPDNSPLHF. Here the CDR3 DNA reads TGTGCCAGCAGCCGGGGACAGCCAGATAATTCACCCCTCCACTTT.

CDR3 residues: CASSLEGDNSGNTIYF. The DNA for the CDR3 is TGCGCCAGCAGCTTGGAGGGGGATAACTCTGGAAACACCATATATTTT. The chain has TRBV5-1 and TRBJ1-3; D might be TRBD1 (6 bases). The CDR3 is 16 residues long. CDR1 and CDR2 from the germline V gene are SGHRS and YFSETQ. V was shortened by 0 bases and J by 0 bases, with 10 bases between the two germline ends.

For this clone: The identical CDR3 is also encoded by other nucleotide sequences in the sample. The chain carries TRBV7-9 and TRBJ1-1; 11 bases are shared with TRBD1. This CDR3 region has 14 residues. Trimming removed 5 bases from V and 5 bases from J; junction bases left unmatched: 4. CDR1 and CDR2 from the germline V gene are SEHNR and FQNEAQ (reference sequence). CDR3: CASSLGQGETEAFF. CDR3 coding DNA: TGTGCCAGCAGCCTGGGACAGGGGGAGACTGAAGCTTTCTTT.

The rearrangement uses TRBV5-1 and TRBJ2-4; D perhaps matches TRBD1 (8 bases). The CDR3 spans 17 residues. Germline CDR1 and CDR2: SGHRS and YFSETQ. V dropped 1 base and J dropped 4 bases, with 18 bases sitting between them. The CDR3 region is CASSLTGQGGGKNIQYF. CDR3 sequence (DNA): TGCGCCAGCAGCTTGACCGGACAGGGAGGGGGTAAAAACATTCAGTACTTC.

This chain joins TRBV5-1 and TRBJ1-4, with 10 bases matching TRBD1. After removal of 0 bases from V and 7 bases from J, the junction contained 6 bases not matched to a gene. Germline loops: CDR1 SGHRS, CDR2 YFSETQ. CDR3 length: 16 residues. The CDR3 loop reads CASSLARGQGSEKLFF. CDR3 bases: TGCGCCAGCAGCTTGGCCAGGGGACAGGGGAGTGAAAAACTGTTTTTT.

V is TRBV6-5 and J is TRBJ2-7, with D maybe TRBD2 (6 bases). The germline V gene encodes CDR1 MNHEY and CDR2 SVGAGI. The ends were cut back, 2 bases at V and 2 bases at J, with 10 bases in the middle. The CDR3 totals 14 residues. In DNA form, the CDR3 reads TGTGCCAGCAGTTACGCGCGGACTACCTACGAGCAGTACTTC. Amino acids: CASSYARTTYEQYF.

The rearrangement links TRBV9 to TRBJ1-2, with a tentative D call TRBD1 (5 bases). Germline CDR1 reads SGDLS; CDR2 reads YYNGEE. V was clipped by 0 bases and J by 1 base, with 13 bases between them. The CDR3 consists of 16 residues. The CDR3 is CASSVAPGALNYGYTF. CDR3 in DNA: TGTGCCAGCAGCGTAGCACCCGGGGCCCTTAACTATGGCTACACCTTC.

V and J are TRBV5-6 and TRBJ2-7, with TRBD1 identical over 8 bases. This CDR3 region has 14 residues. Germline-derived CDR1 and CDR2 are SGHDT and YYEEEE. The V and J ends lost 3 bases and 7 bases, in that order; junction bases with no gene match: 9. In DNA, the CDR3 is TGTGCCAGCAGCTCGGGGGACAGGATTAAGGAGCAGTACTTC. As protein: CASSSGDRIKEQYF.

Comments on this clone: In the same sample, other DNA sequences code for this CDR3. The chain has TRBV18 and TRBJ1-2; no reliable D call. The germline gives CDR1 KGHSH, CDR2 LQKENI. Trimming cost V 0 bases and J 2 bases, with 7 bases left between them. This CDR3 contains 14 residues. CDR3 sequence: CASSPPAGNYGYTF. As DNA, the CDR3 is TGTGCCAGCTCACCACCGGCGGGAAACTATGGCTACACCTTC.

V is TRBV30 and J is TRBJ1-3, with D unclear. This CDR3 has 13 amino acids. The germline V gene encodes CDR1 GTSNPN and CDR2 SVGIG (reference sequence). V was trimmed by 3 bases and J by 3 bases, leaving 9 bases between them. CDR3: CAWRPPGGNTIYF. The CDR3 DNA reads as TGTGCCTGGAGACCCCCAGGTGGAAACACCATATATTTT.

V usage is TRBV19 and J usage is TRBJ1-1; maybe TRBD1 (6 bases). The CDR3 sequence is 12 residues long. Germline-derived CDR1 and CDR2 are LNHDA and SQIVND (reference sequence). V lost 10 bases to trimming and J lost 0 bases, with 9 bases between them. CDR3: CATGQMNTEAFF. The CDR3 nucleotides read TGTGCCACCGGACAGATGAACACTGAAGCTTTCTTT.

This clone came up once. J is TRBJ1-1 and V is TRBV30; weak D call: TRBD1 (5 bases). The V gene lost 0 bases and the J gene lost 6 bases, with 17 bases spanning the gap. Germline loops: CDR1 GTSNPN, CDR2 SVGIG (reference sequence). The CDR3 is 15 residues long. The CDR3 here is CAWSVQAVVLAEAFF. CDR3 coding DNA: TGTGCCTGGAGTGTACAGGCAGTTGTTCTCGCTGAAGCTTTCTTT. The full variable domain, with the rest looked up from reference TRBV30 and TRBJ1-1, is SQTIHQWPATLVQPVGSPLSLECTVEGTSNPNLYWYRQAAGRGLQLLFYSVGIGQISSEVPQNLSASRPQDRQFILSSKKLLLSDSGFYLCAWSVQAVVLAEAFFGQGTRLTVV.

J is TRBJ2-2 and V is TRBV28; D is unresolved. This CDR3 has 16 amino acids. The V end lost 6 bases, the J end lost 3 bases, and 17 bases lay between the germline ends. The germline V gene has CDR1 MDHEN and CDR2 SYDVKM. The DNA for the CDR3 is TGTGCCAGCAGAAACCTGGGGTGGGATGACACCGGGGAGCTGTTTTTT. This gives the protein CASRNLGWDDTGELFF.

The rearrangement links TRBV6-5 to TRBJ1-5, with 7 nucleotides matching TRBD1. The CDR3 sequence is 15 residues long. J was trimmed by 3 bases and V by 6 bases; bases with no gene match: 8. In germline, CDR1 is MNHEY, CDR2 SVGAGI. The CDR3 reads CASRPDRAANQPQHF. The CDR3 DNA is TGTGCCAGCAGGCCTGACAGGGCGGCCAATCAGCCCCAGCATTTT.

The rearrangement links TRBV18 to TRBJ2-1; 7 nucleotides align to TRBD2. Germline values: CDR1 KGHSH, CDR2 LQKENI. The CDR3 spans 16 residues. Trimming at V came to 5 bases and at J to 0 bases, leaving 7 bases not matched to a gene. In nucleotides, the CDR3 is TGTGCCAGCTCATCCCGAGCGGGACCCTCCTACAATGAGCAGTTCTTC. Translation: CASSSRAGPSYNEQFF.

Notes on this clone: Other DNA sequences in the sample encode the same CDR3. The rearrangement links TRBV6-1 to TRBJ1-5; 8 bases agree with TRBD1. V dropped 1 base and J dropped 3; count of bases not matched to a gene: 2. This CDR3 region has 15 residues. Germline V lookup: CDR1 MNHNS, CDR2 SASEGT. The CDR3 nucleotides read TGTGCCAGCAGTGAAGGGACAGGGTCCAATCAGCCCCAGCATTTT. This sequence encodes CASSEGTGSNQPQHF.